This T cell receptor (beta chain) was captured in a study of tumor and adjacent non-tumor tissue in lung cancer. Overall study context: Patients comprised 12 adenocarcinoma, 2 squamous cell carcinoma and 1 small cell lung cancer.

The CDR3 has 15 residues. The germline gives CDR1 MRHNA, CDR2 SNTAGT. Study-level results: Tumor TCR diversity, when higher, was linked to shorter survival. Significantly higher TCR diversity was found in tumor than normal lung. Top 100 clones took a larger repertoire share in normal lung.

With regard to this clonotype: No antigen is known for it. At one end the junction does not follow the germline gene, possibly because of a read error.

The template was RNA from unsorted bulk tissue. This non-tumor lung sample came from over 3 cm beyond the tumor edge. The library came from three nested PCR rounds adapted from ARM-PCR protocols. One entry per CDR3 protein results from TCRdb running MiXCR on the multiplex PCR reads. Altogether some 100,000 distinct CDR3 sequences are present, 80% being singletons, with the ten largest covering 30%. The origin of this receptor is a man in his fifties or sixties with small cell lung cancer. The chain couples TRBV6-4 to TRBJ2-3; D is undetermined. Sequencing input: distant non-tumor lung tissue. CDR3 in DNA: TGTACCAGCAGCCGACTTGCAGGAGATTTGGATACGCAGTATTTT. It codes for CTSSRLAGDLDTQYF.